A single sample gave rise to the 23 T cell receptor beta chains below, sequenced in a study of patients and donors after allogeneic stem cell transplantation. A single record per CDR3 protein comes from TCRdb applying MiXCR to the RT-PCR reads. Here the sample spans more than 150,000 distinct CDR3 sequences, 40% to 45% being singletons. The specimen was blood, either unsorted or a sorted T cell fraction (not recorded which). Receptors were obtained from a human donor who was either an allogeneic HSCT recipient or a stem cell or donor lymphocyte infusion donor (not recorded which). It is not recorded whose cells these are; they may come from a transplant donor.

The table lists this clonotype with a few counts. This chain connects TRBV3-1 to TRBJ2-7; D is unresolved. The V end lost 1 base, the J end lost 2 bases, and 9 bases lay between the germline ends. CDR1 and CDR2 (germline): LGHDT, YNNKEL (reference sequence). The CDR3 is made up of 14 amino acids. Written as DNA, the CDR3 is TGTGCCAGCAGCCAAGTTCCGGCGCCCTACGAGCAGTACTTC. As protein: CASSQVPAPYEQYF.

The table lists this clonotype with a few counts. The CDR3, as DNA: TGTGCCAGCTCACCACTAAGGGAAGCGGGTAGCAATCAGCCCCAGCATTTT. Translation: CASSPLREAGSNQPQHF. The chain carries TRBV18 and TRBJ1-5, with unresolved D. V was clipped by 1 base and J by 0 bases, with 13 bases between them. CDR1 is KGHSH, CDR2 LQKENI, per germline. The CDR3 runs 17 residues.

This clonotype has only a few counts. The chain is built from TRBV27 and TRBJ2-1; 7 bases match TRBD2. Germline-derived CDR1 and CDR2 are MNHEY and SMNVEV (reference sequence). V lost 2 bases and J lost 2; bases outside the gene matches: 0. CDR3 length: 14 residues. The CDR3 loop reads CASSLGGAYNEQFF. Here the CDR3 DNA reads TGTGCCAGCAGTTTAGGGGGGGCCTACAATGAGCAGTTCTTC.

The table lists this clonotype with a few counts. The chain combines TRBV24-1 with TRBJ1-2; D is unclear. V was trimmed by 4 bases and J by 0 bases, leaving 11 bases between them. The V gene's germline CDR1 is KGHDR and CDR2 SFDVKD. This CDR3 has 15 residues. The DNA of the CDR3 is TGTGCCACCAGTGAGGGGTCGGCTACTAACTATGGCTACACCTTC. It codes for CATSEGSATNYGYTF.

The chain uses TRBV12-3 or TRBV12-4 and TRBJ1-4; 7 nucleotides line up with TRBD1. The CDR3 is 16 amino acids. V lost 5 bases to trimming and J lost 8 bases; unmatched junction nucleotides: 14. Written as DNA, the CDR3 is TGTGCCAGCAGTGCCTTTACAGGGGTGGGGAACGAAAAACTGTTTTTT. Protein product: CASSAFTGVGNEKLFF.

The CDR3 loop reads CASSFGTSWETQYF. The CDR3 bases are TGCGCCAGCAGCTTCGGGACTAGTTGGGAGACCCAGTACTTC. V gene TRBV5-1 combines with J gene TRBJ2-5; 8 bases agree with TRBD2. The V gene's germline CDR1 is SGHRS and CDR2 YFSETQ. The CDR3 has 14 amino acids. The ends lost 2 bases at V and 5 bases at J; junction bases unmatched: 5.

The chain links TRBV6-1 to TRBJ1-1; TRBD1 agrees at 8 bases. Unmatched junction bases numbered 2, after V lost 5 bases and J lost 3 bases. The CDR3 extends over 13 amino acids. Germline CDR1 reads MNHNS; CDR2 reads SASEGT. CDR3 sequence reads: CASSKGQDTEAFF. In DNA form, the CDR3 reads TGTGCCAGCAGTAAGGGACAGGACACTGAAGCTTTCTTT.

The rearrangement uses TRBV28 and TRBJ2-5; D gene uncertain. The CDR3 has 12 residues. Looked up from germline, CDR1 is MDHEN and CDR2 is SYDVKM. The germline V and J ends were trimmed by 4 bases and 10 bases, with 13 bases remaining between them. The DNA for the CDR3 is TGTGCCAGCAGTTCCCTGAGTGAAAACCAGTACTTC. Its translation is CASSSLSENQYF.

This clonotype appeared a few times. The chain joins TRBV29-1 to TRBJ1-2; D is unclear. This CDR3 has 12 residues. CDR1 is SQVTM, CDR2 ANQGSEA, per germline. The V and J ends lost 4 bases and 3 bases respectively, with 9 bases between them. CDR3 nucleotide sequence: TGCAGCGTTGCCCGCAGGTACTATGGCTACACCTTC. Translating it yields CSVARRYYGYTF. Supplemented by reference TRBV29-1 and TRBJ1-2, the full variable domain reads SAVISQKPSRDICQRGTSLTIQCQVDSQVTMMFWYRQQPGQSLTLIATANQGSEATYESGFVIDKFPISRPNLTFSTLTVSNMSPEDSSIYLCSVARRYYGYTFGSGTRLTVV.

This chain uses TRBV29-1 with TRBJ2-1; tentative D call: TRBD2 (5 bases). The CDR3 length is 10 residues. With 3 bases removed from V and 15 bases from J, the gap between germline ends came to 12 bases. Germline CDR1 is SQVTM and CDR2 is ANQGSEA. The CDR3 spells CSVEGDRLFF. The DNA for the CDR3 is TGCAGCGTTGAGGGAGATCGGCTGTTCTTC.

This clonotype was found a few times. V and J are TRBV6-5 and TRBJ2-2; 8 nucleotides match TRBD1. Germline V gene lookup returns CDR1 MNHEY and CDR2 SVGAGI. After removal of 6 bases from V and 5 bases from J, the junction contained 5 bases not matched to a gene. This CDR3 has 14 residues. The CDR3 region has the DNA TGTGCCAGCAGATCCACAGGGGGTACCGGGGAGCTGTTTTTT. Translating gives CASRSTGGTGELFF.

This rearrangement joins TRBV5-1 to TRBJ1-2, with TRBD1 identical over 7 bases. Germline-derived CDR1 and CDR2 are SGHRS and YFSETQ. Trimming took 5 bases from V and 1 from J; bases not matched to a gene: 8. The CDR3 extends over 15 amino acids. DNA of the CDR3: TGCGCCAGCAGAAAACCGGGACAGTGTAACTATGGCTACACCTTC. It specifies CASRKPGQCNYGYTF. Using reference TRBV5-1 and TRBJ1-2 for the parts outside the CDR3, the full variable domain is KAGVTQTPRYLIKTRGQQVTLSCSPISGHRSVSWYQQTPGQGLQFLFEYFSETQRNKGNFPGRFSGRQFSNSRSEMNVSTLELGDSALYLCASRKPGQCNYGYTFGSGTRLTVV.

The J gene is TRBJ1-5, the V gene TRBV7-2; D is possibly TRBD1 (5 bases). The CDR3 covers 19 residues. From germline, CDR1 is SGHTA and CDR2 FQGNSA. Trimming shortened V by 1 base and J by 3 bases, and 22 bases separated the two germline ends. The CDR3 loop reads CASSLVPTAGGPPNQPQHF. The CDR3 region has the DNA TGTGCCAGCAGCTTAGTCCCCACAGCGGGGGGACCCCCCAATCAGCCCCAGCATTTT.

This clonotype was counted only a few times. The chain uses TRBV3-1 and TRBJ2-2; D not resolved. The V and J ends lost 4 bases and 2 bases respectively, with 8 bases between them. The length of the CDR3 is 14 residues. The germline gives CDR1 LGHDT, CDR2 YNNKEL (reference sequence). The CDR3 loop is CASSPGPNTGELFF. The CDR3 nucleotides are TGTGCCAGCAGCCCCGGGCCTAACACCGGGGAGCTGTTTTTT.

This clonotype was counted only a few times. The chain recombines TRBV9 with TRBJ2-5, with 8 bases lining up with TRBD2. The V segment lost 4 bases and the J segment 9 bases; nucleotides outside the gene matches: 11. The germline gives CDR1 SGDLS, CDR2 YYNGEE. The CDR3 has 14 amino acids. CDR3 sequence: CASSTGLGGGAQYF. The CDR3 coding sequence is TGTGCCAGCAGCACGGGACTAGGGGGTGGTGCCCAGTACTTC.

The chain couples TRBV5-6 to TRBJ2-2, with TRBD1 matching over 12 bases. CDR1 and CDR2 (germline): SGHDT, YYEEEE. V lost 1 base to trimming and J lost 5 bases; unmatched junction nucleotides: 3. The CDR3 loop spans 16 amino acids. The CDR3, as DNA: TGTGCCAGCAGCTTGTTGGGACAGGGGGCGACCGGGGAGCTGTTTTTT. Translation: CASSLLGQGATGELFF.

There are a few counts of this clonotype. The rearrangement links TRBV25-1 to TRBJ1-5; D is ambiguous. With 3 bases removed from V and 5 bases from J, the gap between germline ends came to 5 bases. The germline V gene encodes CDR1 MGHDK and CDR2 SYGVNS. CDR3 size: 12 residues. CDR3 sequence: CASSDSHQPQHF. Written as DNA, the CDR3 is TGTGCCAGCAGTGACAGCCATCAGCCCCAGCATTTT.

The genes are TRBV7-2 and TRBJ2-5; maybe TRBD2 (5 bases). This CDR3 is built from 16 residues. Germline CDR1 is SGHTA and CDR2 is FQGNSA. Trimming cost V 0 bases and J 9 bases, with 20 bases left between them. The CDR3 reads CASSLAKGVGQVSQYF. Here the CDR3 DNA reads TGTGCCAGCAGCTTAGCGAAGGGAGTAGGCCAAGTGTCCCAGTACTTC.

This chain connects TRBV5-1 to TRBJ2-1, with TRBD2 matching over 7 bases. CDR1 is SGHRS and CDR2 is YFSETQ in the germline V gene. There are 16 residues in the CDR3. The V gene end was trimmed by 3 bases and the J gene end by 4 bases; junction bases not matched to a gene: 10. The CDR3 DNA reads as TGCGCCAGCAGCTCCGGACTAGACTTGCGATACAATGAGCAGTTCTTC. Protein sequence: CASSSGLDLRYNEQFF.

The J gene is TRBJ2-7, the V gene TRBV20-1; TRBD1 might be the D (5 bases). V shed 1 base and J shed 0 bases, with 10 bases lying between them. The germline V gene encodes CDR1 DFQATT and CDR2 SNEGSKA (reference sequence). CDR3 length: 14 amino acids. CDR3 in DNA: TGCAGTGCTAGAGGCAGGACAAGCTCCTACGAGCAGTACTTC. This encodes CSARGRTSSYEQYF.

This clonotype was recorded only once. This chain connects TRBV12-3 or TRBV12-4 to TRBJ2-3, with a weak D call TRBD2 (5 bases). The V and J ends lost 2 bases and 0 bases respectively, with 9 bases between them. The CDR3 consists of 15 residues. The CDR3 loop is CASSLRLTSTDTQYF. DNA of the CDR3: TGTGCCAGCAGTTTAAGACTAACTAGCACAGATACGCAGTATTTT.

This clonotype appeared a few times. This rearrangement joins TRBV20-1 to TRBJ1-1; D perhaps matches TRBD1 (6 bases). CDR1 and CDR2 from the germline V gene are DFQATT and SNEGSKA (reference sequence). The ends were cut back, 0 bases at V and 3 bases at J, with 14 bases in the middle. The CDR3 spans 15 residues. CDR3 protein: CSARDEGGKDTEAFF. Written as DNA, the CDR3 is TGCAGTGCTAGAGATGAGGGGGGTAAGGACACTGAAGCTTTCTTT.

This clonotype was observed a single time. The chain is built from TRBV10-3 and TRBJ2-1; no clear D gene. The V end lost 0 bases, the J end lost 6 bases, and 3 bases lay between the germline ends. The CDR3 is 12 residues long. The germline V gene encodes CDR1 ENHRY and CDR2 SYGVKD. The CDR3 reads CAISESRNEQFF. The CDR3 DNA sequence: TGTGCCATCAGTGAGTCGCGCAATGAGCAGTTCTTC.